The rows below give T cell receptor beta chains drawn from one sample of a study of patients and donors after allogeneic stem cell transplantation. TCRdb fed the RT-PCR reads into MiXCR, producing one record per CDR3 protein. Counted here are about 960,000 distinct CDR3 sequences, more than 15% occurring once; the ten biggest clones make up roughly 6%. Input material: blood, either unsorted or a sorted T cell fraction (not recorded which). The receptors here all came from a human donor who was either an allogeneic HSCT recipient or a stem cell or donor lymphocyte infusion donor (not recorded which). It is not recorded whose cells these are; they may come from a transplant donor. Both conserved end residues are part of each CDR3. The D gene is left open where the match is weak. Clone size is shown for a subset of rows, as once, few, many or a class of expanded clone.

>.|TRBJ2-3|TRBV5-5|.
CASSLAYGTDTQYF
TGTGCCAGCAGCTTGGCTTATGGCACAGATACGCAGTATTTT
>.|TRBJ2-3|TRBV27|TRBD2
CASSPRGGDWFF
TGTGCCAGCAGTCCTCGGGGGGGCGACTGGTTTTTC
>.|TRBJ1-2|TRBV12-3/TRBV12-4|.
CASSPAGTYYGYTF
TGTGCCAGCAGTCCCGCCGGGACGTACTATGGCTACACCTTC
>few|TRBJ1-1|TRBV5-1|.
CASSLEPESIEAFF
TGCGCCAGCAGCTTGGAACCGGAGTCAATTGAAGCTTTCTTT
>.|TRBJ1-1|TRBV9|.
CASSTGTAPLTEAFF
TGTGCCAGCAGCACCGGGACTGCTCCCTTAACTGAAGCTTTCTTT
>few|TRBJ1-2|TRBV12-3/TRBV12-4|.
CASRSTPLPTDLNYGYTF
TGTGCCAGCAGGTCAACCCCCCTCCCGACAGACCTTAACTATGGCTACACCTTC
>few|TRBJ2-7|TRBV3-1|.
CASSQDFHEQYF
TGTGCCAGCAGCCAAGATTTCCACGAGCAGTACTTC
>.|TRBJ1-1|TRBV7-9|.
CASSVGIMAFF
TGTGCCAGCAGCGTGGGCATAATGGCTTTCTTT
>many|TRBJ2-3|TRBV5-1|TRBD2
CASSLGLAGGPDTQYF
TGTGCCAGCAGCCTGGGACTAGCGGGAGGGCCCGATACGCAGTATTTT
>.|TRBJ2-3|TRBV6-1|TRBD1
CASSRLTGADTQYF
TGTGCCAGCAGTCGACTCACAGGGGCAGATACGCAGTATTTT
>.|TRBJ2-1|TRBV4-1|.
CASSARDRAAGGYNEQFF
TGCGCCAGCAGCGCTCGGGACAGGGCCGCGGGAGGCTACAATGAGCAGTTCTTC
>.|TRBJ2-5|TRBV20-1|TRBD2
CSANGGTSGRETQYF
TGCAGTGCTAATGGGGGCACTAGCGGCAGAGAGACCCAGTACTTC
>.|TRBJ2-3|TRBV7-6|.
CASSLKPIAPYSTDTQYF
TGTGCCAGCAGCTTAAAACCGATAGCGCCCTATAGCACAGATACGCAGTATTTT
>.|TRBJ1-1|TRBV29-1|.
CSVDRTGFGTEAFF
TGCAGCGTTGATAGAACGGGTTTCGGCACTGAAGCTTTCTTT